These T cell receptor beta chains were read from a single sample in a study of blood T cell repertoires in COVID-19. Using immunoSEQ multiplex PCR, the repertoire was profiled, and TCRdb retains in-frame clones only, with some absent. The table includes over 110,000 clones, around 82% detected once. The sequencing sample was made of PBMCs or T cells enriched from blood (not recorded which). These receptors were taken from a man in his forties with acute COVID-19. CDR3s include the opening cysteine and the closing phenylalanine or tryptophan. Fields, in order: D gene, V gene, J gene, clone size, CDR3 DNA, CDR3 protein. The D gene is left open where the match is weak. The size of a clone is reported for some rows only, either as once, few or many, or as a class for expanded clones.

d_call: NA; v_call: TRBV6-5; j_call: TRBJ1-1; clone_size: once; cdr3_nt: TGTGCCAGCAGTCTCCCTGGCCAAAGAGAAGCTTTCTTT; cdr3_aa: CASSLPGQREAFF
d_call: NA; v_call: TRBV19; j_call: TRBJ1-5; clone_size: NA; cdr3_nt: TGTGCCAGTAGTATCGGCGGGGTTCAGCCCCAGCATTTT; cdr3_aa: CASSIGGVQPQHF
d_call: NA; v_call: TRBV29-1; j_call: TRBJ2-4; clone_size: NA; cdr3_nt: TGCAGCGTCGTATTCCTAGCCAAAAACATTCAGTACTTC; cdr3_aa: CSVVFLAKNIQYF
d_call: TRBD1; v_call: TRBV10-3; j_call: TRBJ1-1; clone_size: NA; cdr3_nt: TGTGCCATCAGTGCCTCCGGGACAGGGAGGGGAGACACTGAAGCTTTCTTT; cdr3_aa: CAISASGTGRGDTEAFF
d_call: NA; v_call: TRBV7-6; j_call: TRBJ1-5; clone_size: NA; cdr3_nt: TGTGCCAGCAGTCTAACCCTGGGGGCGAGGGGCAATCAGCCCCAGCATTTT; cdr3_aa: CASSLTLGARGNQPQHF
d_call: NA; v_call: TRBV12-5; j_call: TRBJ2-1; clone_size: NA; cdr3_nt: TGTGCTAGTGGTTTGGGGGCTAACTACAATGAGCAGTTCTTC; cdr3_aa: CASGLGANYNEQFF
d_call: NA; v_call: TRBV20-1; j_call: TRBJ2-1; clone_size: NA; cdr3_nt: TGCAGTGCTAGTGGTGTCGATGAGCAGTTCTTC; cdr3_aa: CSASGVDEQFF
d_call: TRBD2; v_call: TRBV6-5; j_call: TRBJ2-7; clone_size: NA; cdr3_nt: TGTGCCAGTAAGCGGGGGGAGTCCTACGAGCAGTACTTC; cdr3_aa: CASKRGESYEQYF
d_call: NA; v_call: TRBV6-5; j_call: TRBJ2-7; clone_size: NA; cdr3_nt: TGTGCCAGCGATAGGCCGGGGGCCTACGAGCAGTACTTC; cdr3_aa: CASDRPGAYEQYF
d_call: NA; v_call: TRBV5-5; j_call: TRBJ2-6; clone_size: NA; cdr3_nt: TGTGCCAGCAGCTTGGCCGGGACAAAAGTCTCTGGGGCCAACGTCCTGACTTTC; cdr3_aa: CASSLAGTKVSGANVLTF
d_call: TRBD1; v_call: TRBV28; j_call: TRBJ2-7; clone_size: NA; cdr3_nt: TGTGCCAGCAGAAGACAGGGGCCTACCTACGAGCAGTACTTC; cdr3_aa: CASRRQGPTYEQYF
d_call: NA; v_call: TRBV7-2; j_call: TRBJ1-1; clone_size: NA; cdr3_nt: TGTGCCAGCAGCTTAAATATCAACACTGAAGCTTTCTTT; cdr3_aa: CASSLNINTEAFF
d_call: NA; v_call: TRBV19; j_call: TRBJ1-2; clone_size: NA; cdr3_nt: TGTGCCAGTAGTATAGATCCCCCAGACTATGGCTACACCTTC; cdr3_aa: CASSIDPPDYGYTF
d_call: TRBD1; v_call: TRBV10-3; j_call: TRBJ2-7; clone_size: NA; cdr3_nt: TGTGCCATCAGTGAGGCCCCGGGACAGGCCTCGCTCGAGCAGTACTTC; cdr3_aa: CAISEAPGQASLEQYF
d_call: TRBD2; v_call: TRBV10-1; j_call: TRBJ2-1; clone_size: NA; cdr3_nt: TGCGCCAGCAGTGACCTAGCGGGGAATGAGCAGTTCTTC; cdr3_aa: CASSDLAGNEQFF
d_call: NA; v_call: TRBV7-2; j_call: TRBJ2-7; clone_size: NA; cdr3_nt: TGTGCCAGCAGTCTCACCCCTCGGACAGTCCTAAACTACGAGCAGTACTTC; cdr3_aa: CASSLTPRTVLNYEQYF
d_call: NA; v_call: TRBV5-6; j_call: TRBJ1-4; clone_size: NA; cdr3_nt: TGTGCCAGCAGGACTTCCGCTAATGAAAAACTGTTTTTT; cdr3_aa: CASRTSANEKLFF
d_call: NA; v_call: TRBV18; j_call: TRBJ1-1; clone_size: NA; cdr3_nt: TGTGCCAGCTCATCGGCCATTGGGCTCATGAACACTGAAGCTTTCTTT; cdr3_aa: CASSSAIGLMNTEAFF
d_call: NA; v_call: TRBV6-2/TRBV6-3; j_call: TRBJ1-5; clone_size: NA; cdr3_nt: TGTGCCAGCAGTTACGCAACAGGGCAGGGTCAGCCCCAGCATTTT; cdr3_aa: CASSYATGQGQPQHF
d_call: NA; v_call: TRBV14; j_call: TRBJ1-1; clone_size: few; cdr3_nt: TGTGCCAGCAGCCAAGACAGGAACACTGAAGCTTTCTTT; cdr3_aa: CASSQDRNTEAFF
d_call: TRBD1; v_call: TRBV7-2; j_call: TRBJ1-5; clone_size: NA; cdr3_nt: TGTGCCAGCAGCTGGGGGCAGGGGGACCAGGGGCCCCAGCATTTT; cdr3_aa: CASSWGQGDQGPQHF
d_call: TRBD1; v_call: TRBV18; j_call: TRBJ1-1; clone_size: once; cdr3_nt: TGTGCCAGCTCACGCGGGACAGAGAACACTGAAGCTTTCTTT; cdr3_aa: CASSRGTENTEAFF
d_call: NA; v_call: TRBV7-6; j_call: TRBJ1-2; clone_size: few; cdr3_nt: TGTGCCAGCAGCCCCGGCCTTGGCTGGAGTAACTATGGCTACACCTTC; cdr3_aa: CASSPGLGWSNYGYTF
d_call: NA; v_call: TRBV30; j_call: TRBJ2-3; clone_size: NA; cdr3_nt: TGTGCCTGGAGTGTACGAGGGATGACTCCGGTTACGCAGTATTTT; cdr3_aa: CAWSVRGMTPVTQYF
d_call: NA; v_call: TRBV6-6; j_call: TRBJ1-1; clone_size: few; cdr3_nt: TGTGCCAGCAGTTTATCAGGGGCTACTGGGCCTGAAGCTTTCTTT; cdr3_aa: CASSLSGATGPEAFF
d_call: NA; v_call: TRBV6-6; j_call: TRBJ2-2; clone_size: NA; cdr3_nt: TGTGCCAGCAGTTACGAAGCACCCTCGAACACCGGGGAGCTGTTTTTT; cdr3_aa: CASSYEAPSNTGELFF
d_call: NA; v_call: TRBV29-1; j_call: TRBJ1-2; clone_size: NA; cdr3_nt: TGCAGCGTTGGTTTGGAGGGGACTGGCTACACCTTC; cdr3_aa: CSVGLEGTGYTF
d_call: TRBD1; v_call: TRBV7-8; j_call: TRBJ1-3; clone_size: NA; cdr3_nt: TGTGCCAGCAGGCCGGACAGGGCTGGAAACACCATATATTTT; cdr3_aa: CASRPDRAGNTIYF
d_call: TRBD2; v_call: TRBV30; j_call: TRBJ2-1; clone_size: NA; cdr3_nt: TGTGCCTGGAGTGCTAGAATAGTAGCGGGAGTAGGCAATGAGCAGTTCTTC; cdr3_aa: CAWSARIVAGVGNEQFF
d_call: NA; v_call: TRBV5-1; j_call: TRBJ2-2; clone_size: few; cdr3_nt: TGCGCCAGCAGCTTGGCCCCAGTGAACACCGGGGAGCTGTTTTTT; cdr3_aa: CASSLAPVNTGELFF
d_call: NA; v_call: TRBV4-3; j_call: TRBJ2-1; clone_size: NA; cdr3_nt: TGCGCCAGCAGCCAAGACAGCAATGAGCAGTTCTTC; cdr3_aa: CASSQDSNEQFF
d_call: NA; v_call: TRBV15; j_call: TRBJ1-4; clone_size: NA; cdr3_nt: TGTGCCACCAGCAGGGTAGTCTCAACTAATGAAAAACTGTTTTTT; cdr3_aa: CATSRVVSTNEKLFF
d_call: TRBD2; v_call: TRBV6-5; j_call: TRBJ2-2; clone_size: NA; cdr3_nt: TGTGCCAGCTCGGGACTAACCACCGGGGAGCTGTTTTTT; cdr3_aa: CASSGLTTGELFF
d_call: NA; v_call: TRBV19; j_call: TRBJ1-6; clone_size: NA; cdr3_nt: TGTGCCAGTAGTCCAAAATCAGAGGATTATAATTCACCCCTCCACTTT; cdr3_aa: CASSPKSEDYNSPLHF
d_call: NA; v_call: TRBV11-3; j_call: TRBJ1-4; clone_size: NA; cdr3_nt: TGTGCCAGCAGCCGTACCCGGATAGGGGTCCCGGAAAAACTGTTTTTT; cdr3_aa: CASSRTRIGVPEKLFF